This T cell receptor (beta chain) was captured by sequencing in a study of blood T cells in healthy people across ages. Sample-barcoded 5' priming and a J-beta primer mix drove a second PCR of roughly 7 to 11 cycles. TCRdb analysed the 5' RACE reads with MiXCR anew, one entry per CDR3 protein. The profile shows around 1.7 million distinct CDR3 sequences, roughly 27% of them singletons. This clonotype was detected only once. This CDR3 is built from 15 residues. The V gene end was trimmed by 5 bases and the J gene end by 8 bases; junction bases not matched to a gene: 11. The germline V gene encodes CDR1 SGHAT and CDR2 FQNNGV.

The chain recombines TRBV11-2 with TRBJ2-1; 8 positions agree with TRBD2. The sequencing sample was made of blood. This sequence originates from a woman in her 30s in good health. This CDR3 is CASSPTSAGADEQFF. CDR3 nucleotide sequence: TGTGCCAGCAGCCCAACCTCAGCGGGAGCGGATGAGCAGTTCTTC.